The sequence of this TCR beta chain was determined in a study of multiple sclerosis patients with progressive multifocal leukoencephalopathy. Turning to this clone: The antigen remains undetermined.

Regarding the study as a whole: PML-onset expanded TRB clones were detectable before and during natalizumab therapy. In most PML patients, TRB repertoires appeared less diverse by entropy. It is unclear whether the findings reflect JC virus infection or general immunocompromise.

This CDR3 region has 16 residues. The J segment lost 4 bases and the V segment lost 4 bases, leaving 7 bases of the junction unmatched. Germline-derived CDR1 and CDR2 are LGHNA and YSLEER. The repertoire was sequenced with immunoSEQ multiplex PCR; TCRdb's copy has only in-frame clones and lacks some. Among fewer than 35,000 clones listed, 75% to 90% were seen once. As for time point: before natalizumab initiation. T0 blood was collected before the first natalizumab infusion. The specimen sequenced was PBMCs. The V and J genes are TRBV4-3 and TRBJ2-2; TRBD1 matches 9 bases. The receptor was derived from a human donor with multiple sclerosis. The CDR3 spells CASSPNRGPSTGELFF. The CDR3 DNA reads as TGCGCCAGCAGCCCCAACAGGGGGCCTAGCACCGGGGAGCTGTTTTTT.